This section outlines one TCR beta chain sequence together with its context. Reverse transcription of roughly 0.5 to 1 ug RNA was carried out with random hexamers. Using its own MiXCR run on the immunoSEQ multiplex PCR reads, TCRdb lists one record per CDR3 protein. Among about 150,000 distinct CDR3 sequences listed, approximately 94% were seen once. The CDR3 consists of 10 residues. The V gene's germline CDR1 is SEHNR and CDR2 FQNEAQ (reference sequence). Deletions cut 9 bases from V and 8 bases from J, with 10 bases between. This sample is drawn from a study of CD8 T cells in Susac syndrome. This TCR derives from a human donor with multiple sclerosis. The gene calls are TRBV7-9 and TRBJ1-2, with a weak D call TRBD1 (5 bases). Sequences were obtained from CD8+ T cells from PBMCs. CDR3 in amino acids: CASAGIGYTF. In DNA, the CDR3 is TGTGCCAGTGCAGGGATCGGCTACACCTTC. Drawing the rest from reference TRBV7-9 and TRBJ1-2, the complete variable domain is DTGVSQNPRHKITKRGQNVTFRCDPISEHNRLYWYRQTLGQGPEFLTYFQNEAQLEKSRLLSDRFSAERPKGSFSTLEIQRTEQGDSAMYLCASAGIGYTFGSGTRLTVV.